This record looks at one TCR beta chain sequence and its context. Its antigen is currently unknown. The CDR3 totals 14 residues. The trim removed 7 bases at V and 8 bases at J, leaving 8 bases unmatched. CDR1 and CDR2 from the germline V gene are MNHNS and SASEGT. This entry comes from a study of a mutant IDH1 vaccine in newly diagnosed glioma. Study information: Patients' prior therapy spanned radiotherapy, temozolomide, or both; most underwent both.

Using immunoSEQ multiplex PCR, the repertoire was profiled, and TCRdb retains in-frame clones only, with some absent. The repertoire holds about 53,000 clones, with around 80% as singletons. Time point given: week 5, during vaccination. Vaccination comprised doses that each held 300 ug of mutant IDH1 20-mer peptide, plus topical imiquimod. The TCR was taken from a woman aged 45-60 years with glioma. This rearrangement joins TRBV6-1 to TRBJ1-3; 10 nucleotides match TRBD1. The sample in question was PBMCs, obtained from a glioma patient whose treatment included an IDH1 peptide vaccine. The CDR3 coding sequence is TGTGCCAGCACTCCGGGACAGGGGTCATACACCATATATTTT. This sequence encodes CASTPGQGSYTIYF.